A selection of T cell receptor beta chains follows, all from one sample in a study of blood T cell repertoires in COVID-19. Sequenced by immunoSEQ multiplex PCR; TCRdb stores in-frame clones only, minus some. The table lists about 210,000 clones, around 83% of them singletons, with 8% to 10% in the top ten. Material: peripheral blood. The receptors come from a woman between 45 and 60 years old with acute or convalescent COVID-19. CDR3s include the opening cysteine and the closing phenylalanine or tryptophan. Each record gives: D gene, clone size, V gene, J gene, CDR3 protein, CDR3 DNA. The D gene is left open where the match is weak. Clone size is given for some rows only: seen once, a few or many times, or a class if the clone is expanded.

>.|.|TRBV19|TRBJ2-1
CASSIYSGNEQFF
TGTGCCAGTAGTATTTATAGCGGCAATGAGCAGTTCTTC
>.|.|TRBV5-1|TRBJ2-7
CASSLVPGGRYEQYF
TGCGCCAGCAGCTTGGTGCCAGGGGGGCGGTACGAGCAGTACTTC
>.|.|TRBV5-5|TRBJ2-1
CASSLQDIDEQFF
TGTGCCAGCAGCTTACAGGATATCGATGAGCAGTTCTTC
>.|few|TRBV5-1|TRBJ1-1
CASSLVSGGSTLNTEAFF
TGCGCCAGCAGCTTGGTATCGGGGGGCTCGACCTTGAACACTGAAGCTTTCTTT
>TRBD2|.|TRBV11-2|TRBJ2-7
CASSLGAGGRYEQYF
TGTGCCAGCAGCTTGGGGGCGGGAGGGAGGTACGAGCAGTACTTC
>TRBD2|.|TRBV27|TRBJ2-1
CASSLVRLAGNEQFF
TGTGCCAGCAGTTTGGTGCGACTAGCGGGCAATGAGCAGTTCTTC
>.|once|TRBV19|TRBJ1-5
CASSYTKTTINQPQHF
TGTGCCAGTAGTTATACCAAGACAACGATCAATCAGCCCCAGCATTTT
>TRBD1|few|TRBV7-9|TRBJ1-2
CASSQQAGTGGYGYTF
TGTGCCAGCAGCCAACAGGCCGGGACAGGGGGCTATGGCTACACCTTC
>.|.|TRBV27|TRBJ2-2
CASSLTGNTGELFF
TGTGCCAGCAGTTTGACGGGAAACACCGGGGAGCTGTTTTTT
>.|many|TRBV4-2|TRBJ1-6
CASSQVSGINSPLHF
TGTGCCAGCAGCCAAGTTTCAGGGATCAATTCACCCCTCCACTTT
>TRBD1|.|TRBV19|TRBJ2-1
CASSAGTANNEQFF
TGTGCCAGTAGTGCCGGGACAGCCAACAATGAGCAGTTCTTC
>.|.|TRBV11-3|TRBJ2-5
CASSLTAGTQYF
TGTGCCAGCAGCCTGACCGCAGGGACCCAGTACTTC
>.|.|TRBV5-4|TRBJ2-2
CASSPSGTSANTGELFF
TGTGCCAGCAGCCCATCCGGGACAAGCGCGAACACCGGGGAGCTGTTTTTT
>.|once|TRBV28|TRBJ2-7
CASSDRTSSSYEQYF
TGTGCCAGCAGCGACCGAACTAGCTCCTCCTACGAGCAGTACTTC
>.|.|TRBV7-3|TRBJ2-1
CASSSGLTSSYNEQFF
TGTGCCAGCAGCTCCGGACTGACGAGCTCCTACAATGAGCAGTTCTTC
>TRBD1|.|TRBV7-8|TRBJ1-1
CASSERQGSEAFF
TGTGCCAGCAGCGAACGACAGGGTTCTGAAGCTTTCTTT
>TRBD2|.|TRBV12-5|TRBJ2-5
CASGYWTSGRGETQYF
TGTGCTAGTGGTTACTGGACTAGCGGGAGGGGGGAGACCCAGTACTTC
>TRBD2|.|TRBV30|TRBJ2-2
CAWSARLKGGLAVYANTGELFF
TGTGCCTGGAGTGCGCGTCTTAAAGGTGGACTAGCGGTGTACGCGAACACCGGGGAGCTGTTTTTT
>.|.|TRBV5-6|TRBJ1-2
CASSLRGGVPLYGYTF
TGTGCCAGCAGCTTACGTGGGGGGGTACCCCTCTATGGCTACACCTTC
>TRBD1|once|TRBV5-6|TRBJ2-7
CASSLGGTGSYEQYF
TGTGCCAGCAGCTTGGGCGGGACAGGTTCCTACGAGCAGTACTTC
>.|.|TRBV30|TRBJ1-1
CAWTAPGGFTEAFF
TGTGCCTGGACCGCCCCGGGGGGTTTTACTGAAGCTTTCTTT
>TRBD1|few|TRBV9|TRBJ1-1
CASSPRAGGTEAFF
TGTGCCAGCAGCCCCCGGGCAGGGGGGACTGAAGCTTTCTTT
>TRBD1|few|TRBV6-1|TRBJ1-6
CASSVGDRGYNSPLHF
TGTGCCAGCAGTGTGGGGGACAGGGGATATAATTCACCCCTCCACTTT
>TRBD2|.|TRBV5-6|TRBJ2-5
CASSSEGLAELYQETQYF
TGTGCCAGCAGCTCGGAAGGACTAGCGGAGTTGTACCAAGAGACCCAGTACTTC
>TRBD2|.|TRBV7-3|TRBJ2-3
CASSLGTSVIDTQYF
TGTGCCAGCAGCTTAGGAACTAGCGTGATTGATACGCAGTATTTT
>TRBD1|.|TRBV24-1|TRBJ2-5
CATSGNKGATETQYF
TGTGCCACCAGTGGCAATAAGGGGGCCACGGAGACCCAGTACTTC
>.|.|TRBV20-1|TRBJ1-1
CRQGQNTEAFF
TGCAGACAAGGACAGAACACTGAAGCTTTCTTT
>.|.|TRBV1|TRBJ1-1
CTSSRTGLWGTEAFF
TGCACCAGCAGCCGCACTGGACTCTGGGGCACTGAAGCTTTCTTT